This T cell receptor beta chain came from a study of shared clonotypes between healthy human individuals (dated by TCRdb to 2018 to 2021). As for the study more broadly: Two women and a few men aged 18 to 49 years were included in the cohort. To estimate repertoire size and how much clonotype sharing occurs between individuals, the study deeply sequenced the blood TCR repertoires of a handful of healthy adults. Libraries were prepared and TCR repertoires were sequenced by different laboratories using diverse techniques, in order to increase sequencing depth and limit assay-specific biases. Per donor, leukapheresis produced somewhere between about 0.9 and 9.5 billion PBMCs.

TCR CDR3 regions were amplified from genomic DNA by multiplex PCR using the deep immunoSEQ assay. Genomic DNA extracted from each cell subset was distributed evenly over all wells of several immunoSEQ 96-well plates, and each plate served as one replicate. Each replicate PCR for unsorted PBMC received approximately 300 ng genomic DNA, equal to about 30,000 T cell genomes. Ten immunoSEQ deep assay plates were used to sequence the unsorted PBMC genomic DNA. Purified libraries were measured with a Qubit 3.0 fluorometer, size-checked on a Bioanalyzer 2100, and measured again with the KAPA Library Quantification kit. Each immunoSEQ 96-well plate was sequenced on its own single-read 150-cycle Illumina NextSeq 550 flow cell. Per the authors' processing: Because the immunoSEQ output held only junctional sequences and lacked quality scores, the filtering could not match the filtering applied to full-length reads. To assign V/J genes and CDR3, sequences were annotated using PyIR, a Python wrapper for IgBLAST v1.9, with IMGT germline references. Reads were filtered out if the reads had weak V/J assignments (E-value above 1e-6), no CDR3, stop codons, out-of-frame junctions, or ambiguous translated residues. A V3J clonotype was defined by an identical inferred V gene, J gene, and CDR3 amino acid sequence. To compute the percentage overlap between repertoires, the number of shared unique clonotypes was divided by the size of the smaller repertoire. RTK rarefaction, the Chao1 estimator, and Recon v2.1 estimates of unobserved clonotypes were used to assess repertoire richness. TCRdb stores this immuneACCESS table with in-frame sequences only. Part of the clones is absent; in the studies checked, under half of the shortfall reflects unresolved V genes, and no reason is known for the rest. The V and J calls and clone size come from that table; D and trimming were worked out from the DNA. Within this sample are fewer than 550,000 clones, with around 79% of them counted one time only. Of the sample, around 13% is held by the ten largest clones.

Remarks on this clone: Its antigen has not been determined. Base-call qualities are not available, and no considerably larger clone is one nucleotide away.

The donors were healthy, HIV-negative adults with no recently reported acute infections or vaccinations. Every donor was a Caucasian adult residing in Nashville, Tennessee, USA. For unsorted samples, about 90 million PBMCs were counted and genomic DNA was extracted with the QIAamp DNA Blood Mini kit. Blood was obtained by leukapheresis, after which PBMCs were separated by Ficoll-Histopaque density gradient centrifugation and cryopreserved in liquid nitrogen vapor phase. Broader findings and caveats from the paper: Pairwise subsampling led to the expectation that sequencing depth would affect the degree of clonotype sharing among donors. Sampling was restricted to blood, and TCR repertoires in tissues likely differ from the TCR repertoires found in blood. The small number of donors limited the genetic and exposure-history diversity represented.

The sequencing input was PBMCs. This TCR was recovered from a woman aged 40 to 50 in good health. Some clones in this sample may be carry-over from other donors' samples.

This receptor has the CDR3 CASSPPLAGVVEQYF. The base sequence is TGTGCCAGCTCACCACCTTTAGCGGGAGTGGTCGAGCAGTACTTC. The chain is made from TRBV18 and TRBJ2-7, and 9 bases in between align with TRBD2. V trim: 0 bases; J trim: 6 bases; unmatched bases: 6. The germline V gene yields KGHSH for CDR1 and LQKENI for CDR2. The CDR3 starts with the cysteine, ends with the phenylalanine, and has 15 residues. The DNA shown is the 45-base CDR3, in frame from base 1.